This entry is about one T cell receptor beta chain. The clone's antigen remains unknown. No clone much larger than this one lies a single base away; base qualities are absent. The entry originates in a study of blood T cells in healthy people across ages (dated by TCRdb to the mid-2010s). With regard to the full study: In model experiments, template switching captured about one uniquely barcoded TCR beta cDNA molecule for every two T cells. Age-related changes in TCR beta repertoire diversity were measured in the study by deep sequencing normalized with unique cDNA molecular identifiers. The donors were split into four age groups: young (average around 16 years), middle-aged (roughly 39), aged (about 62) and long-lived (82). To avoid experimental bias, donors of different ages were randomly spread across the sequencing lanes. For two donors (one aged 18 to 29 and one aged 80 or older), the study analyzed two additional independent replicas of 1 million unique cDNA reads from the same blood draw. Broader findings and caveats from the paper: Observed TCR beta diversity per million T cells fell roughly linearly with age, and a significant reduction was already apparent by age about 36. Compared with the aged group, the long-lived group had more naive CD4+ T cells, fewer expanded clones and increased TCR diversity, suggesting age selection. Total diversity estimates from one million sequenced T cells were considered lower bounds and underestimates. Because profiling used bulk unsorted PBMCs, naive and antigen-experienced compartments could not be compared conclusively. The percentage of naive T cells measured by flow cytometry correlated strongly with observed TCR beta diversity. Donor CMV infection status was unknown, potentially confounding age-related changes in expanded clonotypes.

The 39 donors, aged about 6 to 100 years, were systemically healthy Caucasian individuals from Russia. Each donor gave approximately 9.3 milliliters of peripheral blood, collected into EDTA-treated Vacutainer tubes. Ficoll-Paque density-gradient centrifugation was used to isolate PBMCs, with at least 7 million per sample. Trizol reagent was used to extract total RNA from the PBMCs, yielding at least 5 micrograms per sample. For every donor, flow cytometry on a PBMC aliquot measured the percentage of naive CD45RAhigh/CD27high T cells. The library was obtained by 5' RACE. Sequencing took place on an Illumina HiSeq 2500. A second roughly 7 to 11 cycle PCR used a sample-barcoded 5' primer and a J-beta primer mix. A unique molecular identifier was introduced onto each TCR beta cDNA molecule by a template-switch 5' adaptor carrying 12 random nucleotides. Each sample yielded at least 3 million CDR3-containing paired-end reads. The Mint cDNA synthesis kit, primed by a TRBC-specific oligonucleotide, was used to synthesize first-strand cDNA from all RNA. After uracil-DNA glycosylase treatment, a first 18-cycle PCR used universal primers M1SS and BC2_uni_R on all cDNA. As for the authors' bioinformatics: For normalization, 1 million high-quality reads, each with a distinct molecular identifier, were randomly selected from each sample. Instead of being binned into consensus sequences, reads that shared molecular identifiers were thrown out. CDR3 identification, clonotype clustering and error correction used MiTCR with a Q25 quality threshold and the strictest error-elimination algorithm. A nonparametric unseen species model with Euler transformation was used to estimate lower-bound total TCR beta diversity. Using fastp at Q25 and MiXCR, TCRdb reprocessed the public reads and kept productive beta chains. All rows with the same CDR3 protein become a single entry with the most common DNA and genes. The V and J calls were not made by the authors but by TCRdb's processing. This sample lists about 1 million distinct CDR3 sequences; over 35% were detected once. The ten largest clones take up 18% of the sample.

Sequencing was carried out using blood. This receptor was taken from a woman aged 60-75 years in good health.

This receptor has the CDR3 CGTLRTAGEPYNEQFF. The DNA sequence follows: TGTGGAACGTTGAGGACCGCGGGAGAGCCCTACAATGAGCAGTTCTTC. The sequence is built from TRBV6-1 and TRBJ2-1; TRBD2 lines up with 7 middle nucleotides. The germline V gene supplies CDR1 MNHNS and CDR2 SASEGT. CDR3 length: 16 amino acids, cysteine to phenylalanine. Only the CDR3 DNA is retained, 48 bases long and in frame from the first base.